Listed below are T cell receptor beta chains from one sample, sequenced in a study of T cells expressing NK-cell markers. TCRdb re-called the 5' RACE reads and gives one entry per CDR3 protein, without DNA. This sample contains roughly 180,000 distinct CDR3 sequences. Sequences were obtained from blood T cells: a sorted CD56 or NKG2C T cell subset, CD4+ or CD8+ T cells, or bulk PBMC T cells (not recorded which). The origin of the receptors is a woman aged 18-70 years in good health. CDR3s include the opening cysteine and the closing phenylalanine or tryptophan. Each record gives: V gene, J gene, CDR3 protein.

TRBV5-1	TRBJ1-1	CASSPVRNRGYTEAFF
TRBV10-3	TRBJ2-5	CAISDQTTGQETQYF
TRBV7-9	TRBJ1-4	CASSIYTGNRKEKLFF
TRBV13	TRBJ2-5	CASSSRTSGVAETQYF
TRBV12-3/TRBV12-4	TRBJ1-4	CASSVGGEGEKLFF
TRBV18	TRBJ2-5	CASSPRVAASFRGETQYF
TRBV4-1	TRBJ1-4	CASSRTATNEKLFF
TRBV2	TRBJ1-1	CASLGEMNTEAFF
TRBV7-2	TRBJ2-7	CASSPRAGGHEQYF
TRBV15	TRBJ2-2	CATSRDVLSTGELFF
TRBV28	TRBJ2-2	CASSPTLSSHTGELFF
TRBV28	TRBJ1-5	CASSEGQGSNQPQHF
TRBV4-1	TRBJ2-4	CASSRRDSPERELAKNIQYF
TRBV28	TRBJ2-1	CASRPPLYNEQFF
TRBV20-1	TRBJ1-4	CSARMQVEGKLFF
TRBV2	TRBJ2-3	CASSDRVGTDTQYF
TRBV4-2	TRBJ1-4	CASLRTASTNEKLFF
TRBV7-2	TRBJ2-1	CASSSQRYNEQFF
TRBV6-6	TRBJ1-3	CASSYGQNTIYF
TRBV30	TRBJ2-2	CAWSVTGLNTGELFF
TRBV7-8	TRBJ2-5	CASSLVQYRKETQYF
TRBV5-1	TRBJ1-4	CASSQGDTSNEKLFF
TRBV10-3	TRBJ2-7	CAISPPTGSSYEQYF
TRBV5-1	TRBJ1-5	CASSLEGTGNGQPQHF
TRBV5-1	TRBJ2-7	CASSLTGGNAEQYF
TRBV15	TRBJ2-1	CATKSPGSNEQFF
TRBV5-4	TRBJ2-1	CASSPGLASDRNEQFF
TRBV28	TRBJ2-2	CASRPWTRLQTGAGELFF
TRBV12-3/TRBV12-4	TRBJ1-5	CASSLDLSNQPQHF
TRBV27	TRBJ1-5	CASSRRISNQPQHF
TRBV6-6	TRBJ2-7	CASTYRTVYEQYF
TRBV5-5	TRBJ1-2	CASSLAGQVFYGYTF
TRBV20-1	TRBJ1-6	CSAREWDRNSPLHF
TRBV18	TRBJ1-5	CASSPLPDSSNQPQHF
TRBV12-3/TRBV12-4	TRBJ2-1	CASSRTEIYNEQFF
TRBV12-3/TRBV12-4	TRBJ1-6	CASSWGQGKHSPLHF
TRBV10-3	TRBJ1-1	CAIRQGVYSEAFF
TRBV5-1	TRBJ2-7	CASSLAVRQPYEQYF
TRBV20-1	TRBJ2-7	CSAPASGRQVYEQYF
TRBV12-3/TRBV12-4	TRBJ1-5	CASRRDNSNQPQHF
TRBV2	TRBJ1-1	CASSRGHFEAFF
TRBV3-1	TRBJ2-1	CASSKAAGGAYNEQFF
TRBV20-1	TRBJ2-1	CSAISSGGAGNEQFF
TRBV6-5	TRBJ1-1	CASSYRQENTEAFF
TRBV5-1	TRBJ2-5	CASRSAGLAEETQYF
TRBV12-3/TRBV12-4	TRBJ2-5	CASSLTPIRETQYF
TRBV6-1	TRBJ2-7	CASSTTGYSYEQYF
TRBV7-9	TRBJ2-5	CASSSPRGGETQYF
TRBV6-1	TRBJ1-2	CASTRDRNYGYTF
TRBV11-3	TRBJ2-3	CASSLGASASTDTQYF
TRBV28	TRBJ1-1	CASSFLGQTRNTEAFF
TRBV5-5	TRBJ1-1	CASSAGGFMNTEAFF
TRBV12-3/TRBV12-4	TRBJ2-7	CASSSGQGVLSEQYF
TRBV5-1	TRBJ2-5	CASSPGQVHQETQYF
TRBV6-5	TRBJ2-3	CASSFASGGPRTDTQYF